This T cell receptor beta chain was identified in a study of PD-1 blockade in classical Hodgkin lymphoma. Exposure to brentuximab vedotin varied, and each patient had relapsed following autologous stem cell transplantation. Germline V gene lookup returns CDR1 SGHVS and CDR2 FNYEAQ. V lost 1 base and J lost 4, with 15 bases in between. The CDR3 covers 16 residues. Data came from immunoSEQ multiplex PCR; TCRdb stores just in-frame clones and leaves some out. The sample yields around 25,000 clones, over 60% seen once. The chain links TRBV7-6 to TRBJ2-3, with D possibly TRBD2 on 7 matching bases. The sequence derives from a human donor with classical Hodgkin lymphoma. The sample here was peripheral blood mononuclear cells (PBMCs), taken before the second cycle of nivolumab. The DNA for the CDR3 is TGTGCCAGCAGCTTAGATCTAAGGGGGGGATCAGATACGCAGTATTTT. Translated, it gives CASSLDLRGGSDTQYF.